This T cell receptor beta chain was recovered during a study of CD8 T cells in ankylosing spondylitis (TCRdb year 2017). Regarding the study in general: The study set out to find disease-linked TCR variants by profiling T cell receptor beta repertoires in ankylosing spondylitis patients and healthy donors. In total, the full study cohort was made up of roughly 110 healthy donors and 20 to 25 ankylosing spondylitis patients. Peripheral blood was sampled, and synovial fluid was additionally collected from ankylosing spondylitis patients. Broader findings and caveats from the paper: Some motif variants had previously been reported in the synovial fluid and blood of reactive arthritis patients, which suggests shared mechanisms of disease initiation. A CD8+ phenotype was shown by the disease-linked clones, which were found at relatively low frequencies in peripheral blood. Significant enrichment of the disease-linked clones was reported in matched synovial fluid samples from ankylosing spondylitis patients. Blood from ankylosing spondylitis patients appeared to be characterized by a TCR beta motif composed of eight or nine highly homologous amino acid variants.

This clonotype was detected ten times or more. The antigen it recognizes is unknown. No base-level quality is on record; no much larger clone is a single base apart. Trimming removed 7 bases from V and 2 bases from J; the gene matches leave 7 bases unexplained. The CDR3 runs 14 residues from the cysteine to the phenylalanine. Left in the record is the CDR3 DNA by itself, 42 bases read in frame from the first base. CDR1 and CDR2, looked up from the germline V gene, are SGHDT and YYEEEE. The instrument was an Illumina HiSeq 2500. Quantitative 5'-RACE with molecular barcodes was used to prepare TCR beta libraries. The authors processed their data as follows. To identify disease-linked TCR variants, a new computational method was used, one built on a probabilistic model of VDJ rearrangement. TCRdb reprocessed the public reads (quality trimming at Q25 with fastp, clone calling with MiXCR) and kept in-frame beta chains. Each record represents a unique CDR3 protein, reported with the most common genes and DNA among its rows. The V and J calls follow TCRdb's processing rather than the paper's. The sample records some 240,000 distinct CDR3 sequences, around 6.6% of which are singletons. The leading ten clones occupy 12% to 15% of the sample.

This receptor was obtained from a male donor with ankylosing spondylitis. The sequencing input was blood, either unsorted or a sorted T cell fraction (not recorded which). Here the chain combines TRBV5-6 and TRBJ2-7, and 9 junction bases match TRBD1. The DNA sequence follows: TGTGCCAGCGGCGACAGGGGGAGACCCTACGAGCAGTACTTC. It specifies CASGDRGRPYEQYF.